These 19 T cell receptor beta chains originate from one sample sequenced in a study of Graves' ophthalmopathy and Graves' hyperthyroidism. Amplification of the TCR beta CDR3 regions used RNA transcripts (as template). The library came from an HTBI-primed first-round RT-PCR and a second-round multiplex PCR. TCRdb processed the multiplex PCR reads anew with MiXCR; each CDR3 protein has one entry. There are about 620,000 distinct CDR3 sequences in the sample; 22% occur only once, and more than 5.5% lies in the top ten. Sample: peripheral blood. The source of these receptors is a woman aged 18 to 35 with stable Graves' hyperthyroidism. Some clones in this sample may be carry-over from other donors' samples.

This clonotype was detected many times. The gene calls are TRBV5-1 and TRBJ2-7; 13 bases match TRBD2. V lost 4 bases and J lost 6; bases outside the gene matches: 4. Germline CDR1 SGHRS, CDR2 YFSETQ. This CDR3 region has 14 residues. The chain's CDR3 is CASSHGLAGAEQYF. Written as DNA, the CDR3 is TGCGCCAGCAGCCACGGACTAGCGGGAGCCGAGCAGTACTTC.

This clonotype was seen many times. The chain links TRBV12-3 or TRBV12-4 to TRBJ1-6, with 10 bases matching TRBD1. V was clipped by 4 bases and J by 7 bases; unmatched bases: 7. CDR3 size: 16 residues. DNA for the CDR3: TGTGCCAGCAGTTCGCCGACAGGGGGCCGGAATTCACCCCTCCACTTT. This codes for CASSSPTGGRNSPLHF.

The rearrangement uses TRBV3-1 and TRBJ1-1, with D possibly being TRBD1 (6 bases). The CDR3 is 14 amino acids. Germline-derived CDR1 and CDR2 are LGHDT and YNNKEL (reference sequence). V lost 6 bases and J 3 bases, leaving 14 bases between the germline ends. The CDR3 spells CASSEGGIDTEAFF. CDR3 nucleotide sequence: TGTGCCAGCAGTGAAGGGGGGATAGACACTGAAGCTTTCTTT.

CDR3 DNA: TGTGCCAGCAGCTTAATGGGTGACTATGGCTACACCTTC. Translating gives CASSLMGDYGYTF. This chain uses TRBV7-9 with TRBJ1-2; D not certain. Germline loops: CDR1 SEHNR, CDR2 FQNEAQ (reference sequence). The CDR3 runs to 13 residues. Trimming removed 2 bases from V and 3 bases from J, with 7 bases in between.

The chain joins TRBV2 to TRBJ2-2; 9 bases agree with TRBD2. Germline V lookup: CDR1 SNHLY, CDR2 FYNNEI. The CDR3 length is 16 residues. V lost 7 bases and J lost 5; bases outside the gene matches: 11. CDR3 nucleotides: TGTGCCAGCATTGCCCAGCGGGGGGTTATAACCGGGGAGCTGTTTTTT. Encoded protein: CASIAQRGVITGELFF.

This clonotype was observed at least ten times. DNA for the CDR3: TGCAGCGTTGGGGGGGCCCATGAAGCTTTCTTT. Its protein is CSVGGAHEAFF. The chain carries TRBV29-1 and TRBJ1-1, with D possibly being TRBD1 (6 bases). The CDR3 consists of 11 residues. The V and J ends lost 4 bases and 7 bases respectively, with 10 bases between them. Germline loops: CDR1 SQVTM, CDR2 ANQGSEA.

This clonotype was seen at least ten times. The J gene is TRBJ2-2, the V gene TRBV12-3 or TRBV12-4, with D possibly TRBD2 on 5 matching bases. The CDR3 totals 19 residues. The V end lost 4 bases, the J end lost 1 base, and 22 bases lay between the germline ends. Written as DNA, the CDR3 is TGTGCCAGCAGTTCCCCTTCTTCAAGGAGGTCTTTGAACACCGGGGAGCTGTTTTTT. Its protein product is CASSSPSSRRSLNTGELFF.

This clonotype was found a few times. The chain links TRBV18 to TRBJ2-4; possibly TRBD1 for D (6 bases). V gave up 3 bases and J gave up 6 bases, with 12 bases separating them. Germline V CDR1 and CDR2: KGHSH, LQKENI. The length of the CDR3 is 14 residues. The DNA of the CDR3 is TGTGCCAGCTCACCCACAGGGTTGAGAAACATTCAGTACTTC. This encodes CASSPTGLRNIQYF.

This clonotype was observed many times. This CDR3 reads CASSGQGFKPQHF. The CDR3 region has the DNA TGTGCCAGCAGTGGGCAGGGATTTAAGCCCCAGCATTTT. V is TRBV2 and J is TRBJ1-5; D is possibly TRBD1 (5 bases). The CDR3 runs 13 residues. Germline V gene sequence: CDR1 SNHLY, CDR2 FYNNEI. Between the trimmed V and J ends, which lost 4 bases and 8 bases, there was a span of 12 bases.

This clonotype has a handful of counts. The J gene is TRBJ1-5, the V gene TRBV11-2; D is possibly TRBD1 (5 bases). Trimming stripped 2 bases from V and 2 bases from J, with 16 bases between. This CDR3 has 17 amino acids. Germline values: CDR1 SGHAT, CDR2 FQNNGV. CDR3 sequence (DNA): TGTGCCAGCAGCTTAATAGAGGGACCGGGCGGCAATCAGCCCCAGCATTTT. Protein sequence: CASSLIEGPGGNQPQHF.

This clonotype occurred once. The chain is built from TRBV20-1 and TRBJ2-7; 9 bases are shared with TRBD2. Germline CDR1 is DFQATT and CDR2 is SNEGSKA (reference sequence). The trim removed 0 bases at V and 7 bases at J, leaving 7 bases unmatched. The CDR3 covers 14 residues. CDR3 amino acids: CSAREGGRAGEQYF. Written as DNA, the CDR3 is TGCAGTGCTAGAGAAGGCGGGAGGGCTGGGGAGCAGTACTTC.

This clonotype occurred many times. The rearrangement links TRBV12-3 or TRBV12-4 to TRBJ1-1; D gene uncertain. Between the trimmed V and J ends, which lost 4 bases and 1 base, there was a span of 10 bases. This CDR3 has 14 amino acids. Written as DNA, the CDR3 is TGTGCCAGCAGTTCGCCTAACAGGAACACTGAAGCTTTCTTT. Translation gives CASSSPNRNTEAFF.

This chain connects TRBV20-1 to TRBJ2-7; D may be TRBD1 (5 bases). The V gene's germline CDR1 is DFQATT and CDR2 SNEGSKA (reference sequence). Trimming removed 1 base from V and 0 bases from J, with 7 bases in between. There are 13 residues in the CDR3. Here the CDR3 reads CSARVDISYEQYF. In DNA form, the CDR3 reads TGCAGTGCTAGAGTGGACATCTCCTACGAGCAGTACTTC.

The chain is built from TRBV4-2 and TRBJ2-7; tentatively, D is TRBD2 (6 bases). Per the germline V gene, CDR1 is LGHNA and CDR2 is YNFKEQ. The CDR3 covers 19 residues. Trimming removed 2 bases at V and 4 bases at J, with 27 bases between. The CDR3, as DNA: TGTGCCAGCAGCCAAAAGATCGGGCTGATACCGGGACTCATATACGAGCAGTACTTC. Its translation: CASSQKIGLIPGLIYEQYF.

Ten or more counts support this clonotype. J is TRBJ2-2 and V is TRBV12-3 or TRBV12-4, with D possibly matching TRBD1 (5 bases). The CDR3 has 14 residues. V lost 1 base to trimming and J lost 6 bases, with 9 bases between them. CDR3 nucleotide sequence: TGTGCCAGCAGTTTAGTTCAGGGTGCCGGGGAGCTGTTTTTT. Amino acids: CASSLVQGAGELFF.

Only a few counts were recorded for this clonotype. The genes are TRBV2 and TRBJ1-1; D is unresolved. The germline CDR1 and CDR2 sequences are SNHLY and FYNNEI. This CDR3 has 14 residues. Trimming pared 8 bases from V and 2 bases from J, leaving 15 bases between. The CDR3 sequence: CASYYGDINTEAFF. CDR3 coding DNA: TGTGCCAGCTATTACGGGGATATAAACACTGAAGCTTTCTTT.

This clonotype came up a few times. The chain couples TRBV18 to TRBJ1-2; the match to TRBD1 covers 7 bases. The CDR3 totals 15 residues. V shed 2 bases, J shed 4 bases, and the junction held 7 bases outside the gene matches. CDR1 and CDR2 from the germline V gene are KGHSH and LQKENI. The CDR3, as DNA: TGTGCCAGCTCACCAACAGGAGGACAGGTCTATGGCTACACCTTC. Amino acids: CASSPTGGQVYGYTF.

This clonotype was counted many times. The chain recombines TRBV10-3 with TRBJ2-7; D call uncertain. CDR1 is ENHRY and CDR2 is SYGVKD in the germline V gene. V was cut by 3 bases and J by 2 bases, with 14 bases left in between. This CDR3 has 15 amino acids. The CDR3 loop reads CAISESNERTYEQYF. The CDR3 DNA reads TGTGCCATCAGTGAAAGTAACGAGAGGACCTACGAGCAGTACTTC.

This clonotype was seen repeatedly, ten times or more. This chain links TRBV6-5 with TRBJ2-7; D unresolved. This CDR3 region has 14 residues. Germline values: CDR1 MNHEY, CDR2 SVGAGI. Trimming left V 5 bases short and J 0 bases short, with 11 bases between. CDR3 coding DNA: TGTGCCAGCAGTCAGACAAGTATCTCCTACGAGCAGTACTTC. This translates into CASSQTSISYEQYF.